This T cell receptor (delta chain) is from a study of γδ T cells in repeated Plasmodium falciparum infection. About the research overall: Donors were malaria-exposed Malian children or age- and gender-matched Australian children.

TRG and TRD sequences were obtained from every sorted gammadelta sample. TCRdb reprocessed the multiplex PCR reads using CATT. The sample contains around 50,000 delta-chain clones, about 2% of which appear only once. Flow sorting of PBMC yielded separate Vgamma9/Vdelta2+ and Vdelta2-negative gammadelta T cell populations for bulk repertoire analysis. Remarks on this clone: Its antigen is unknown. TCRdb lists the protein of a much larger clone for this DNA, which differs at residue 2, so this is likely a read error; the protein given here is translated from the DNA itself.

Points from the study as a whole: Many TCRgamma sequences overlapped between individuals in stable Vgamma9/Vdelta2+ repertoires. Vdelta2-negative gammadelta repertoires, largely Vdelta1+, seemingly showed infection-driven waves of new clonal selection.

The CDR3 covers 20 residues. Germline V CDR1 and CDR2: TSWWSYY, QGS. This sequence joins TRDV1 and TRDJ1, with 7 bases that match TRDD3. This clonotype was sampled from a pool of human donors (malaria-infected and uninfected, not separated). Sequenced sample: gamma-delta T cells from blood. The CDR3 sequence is CSLGESAYLILGIYTDKLIF. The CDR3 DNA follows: TGTTCTCTTGGGGAATCGGCCTACCTTATACTGGGGATCTACACCGATAAACTCATCTTT.